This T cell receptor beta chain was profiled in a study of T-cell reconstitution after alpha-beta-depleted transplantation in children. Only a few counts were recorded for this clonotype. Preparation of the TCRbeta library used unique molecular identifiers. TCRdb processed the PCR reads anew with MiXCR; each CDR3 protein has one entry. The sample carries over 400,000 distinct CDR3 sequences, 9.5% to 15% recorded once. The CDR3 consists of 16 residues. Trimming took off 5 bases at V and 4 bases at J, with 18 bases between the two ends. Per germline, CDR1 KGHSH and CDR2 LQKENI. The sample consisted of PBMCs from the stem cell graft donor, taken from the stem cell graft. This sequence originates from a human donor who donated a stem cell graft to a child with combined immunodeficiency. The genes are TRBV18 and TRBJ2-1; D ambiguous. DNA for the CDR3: TGTGCCAGCTCATCCCCGACAACTTCGGCGTACAATGAGCAGTTCTTC. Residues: CASSSPTTSAYNEQFF.